This T cell receptor (beta chain) stems from a study of neurological immune-mediated disorders. Via MiXCR, TCRdb re-called the 5' RACE reads, giving one row per CDR3 protein. The table records some 30,000 distinct CDR3 sequences, about a sixth of them present only once. Germline CDR1 is MNHNY and CDR2 is SVGAGI (reference sequence). The CDR3 has 15 residues. V lost 2 bases and J 7 bases, leaving 14 bases between the germline ends. Stated time point: technical triplicate 3. The sequence was obtained from a female donor with HTLV-1-associated myelopathy (HAM/TSP). The chain is built from TRBV6-6 and TRBJ1-4; no clear D. The material sequenced was CD4+ T cells from blood. CDR3: CASSYGREMVEKLFF. DNA of the CDR3: TGTGCCAGCAGTTACGGAAGGGAGATGGTTGAAAAACTGTTTTTT.